These 24 T cell receptor beta chains were all obtained from the same sample, sequenced in a study of CD8+ T cells in alopecia areata. Treatment given: oral pan-JAK inhibitor, 5-10 mg twice daily. It was cDNA, reverse transcribed from extracted RNA, that served as the sequencing template. Here immunoSEQ multiplex PCR was the method, and the copy in TCRdb shows in-frame clones only, minus some. The top ten clones hold 1.6% of a sample with some 220,000 clones, less than 75% of them seen once. The sample in question was CD4+ T cells sorted from blood, obtained at week 4, from a patient treated with tofacitinib. The receptor set was obtained from a human donor with alopecia areata.

V usage is TRBV30 and J usage is TRBJ1-6; a weak D match, TRBD1 (5 bases). CDR1 is GTSNPN and CDR2 is SVGIG in the germline V gene (reference sequence). V lost 3 bases and J 10 bases, leaving 19 bases between the germline ends. This CDR3 spans 15 amino acids. CDR3 DNA: TGTGCCTGGAGGACCACCCCCCAGGGAGACTCACCCCTCCACTTT. Protein sequence: CAWRTTPQGDSPLHF.

This chain joins TRBV2 and TRBJ1-1; D is unclear. The ends were cut back, 4 bases at V and 3 bases at J, with 9 bases in the middle. The CDR3 sequence is 13 residues long. Germline V CDR1 and CDR2: SNHLY, FYNNEI. DNA for the CDR3: TGTGCCAGCAGTGTTGGCCGGGACACTGAAGCTTTCTTT. Protein product: CASSVGRDTEAFF. The full variable domain, rest sourced from reference TRBV2 and TRBJ1-1, is EPEVTQTPSHQVTQMGQEVILRCVPISNHLYFYWYRQILGQKVEFLVSFYNNEISEKSEIFDDQFSVERPDGSNFTLKIRSTKLEDSAMYFCASSVGRDTEAFFGQGTRLTVV.

This clone showed up just a few times. The J gene is TRBJ1-1, the V gene TRBV29-1, with D maybe TRBD1 (5 bases). Germline V gene lookup returns CDR1 SQVTM and CDR2 ANQGSEA. The CDR3 runs 12 residues. V was clipped by 4 bases and J by 4 bases, with 10 bases between them. The CDR3: CSVGQLGTEAFF. The DNA for the CDR3 is TGCAGCGTTGGACAGCTGGGCACTGAAGCTTTCTTT.

This clone was counted only a few times. The chain uses TRBV7-3 and TRBJ2-1; D is possibly TRBD2 (5 bases). Between the trimmed V and J ends, which lost 5 bases and 2 bases, there was a span of 13 bases. CDR1 SGHTA and CDR2 FQGTGA come from the germline V gene. The CDR3 has 15 residues. CDR3 sequence (DNA): TGTGCCAGCAGCCCGACAAGGGAGACCTACAATGAGCAGTTCTTC. This sequence encodes CASSPTRETYNEQFF. The complete variable domain, with remaining parts taken from reference TRBV7-3 and TRBJ2-1, reads GAGVSQTPSNKVTEKGKYVELRCDPISGHTALYWYRQSLGQGPEFLIYFQGTGAADDSGLPNDRFFAVRPEGSVSTLKIQRTERGDSAVYLCASSPTRETYNEQFFGPGTRLTVL.

This clone showed up just a few times. This chain joins TRBV5-1 and TRBJ2-3; the D gene is possibly TRBD2 (6 bases). This CDR3 has 15 residues. The germline V and J ends were trimmed by 2 bases and 0 bases, with 10 bases remaining between them. Germline CDR1 is SGHRS and CDR2 is YFSETQ. The CDR3, as DNA: TGCGCCAGCAGCTTTGGGCGGGGAAGCACAGATACGCAGTATTTT. As protein: CASSFGRGSTDTQYF.

V is TRBV5-6 and J is TRBJ2-3, with TRBD2 as a possible D gene (6 bases). The CDR3 totals 14 residues. The germline V gene encodes CDR1 SGHDT and CDR2 YYEEEE. The V and J ends lost 4 bases and 1 base respectively, with 10 bases between them. The chain's CDR3 is CASSRRDGTDTQYF. The CDR3 region has the DNA TGTGCCAGCAGCCGGAGGGACGGCACAGATACGCAGTATTTT.

The V gene is TRBV4-3, the J gene TRBJ1-2, with 7 bases that match TRBD1. The germline gives CDR1 LGHNA, CDR2 YSLEER. Trimming removed 0 bases from V and 4 bases from J; junction bases left unmatched: 2. This CDR3 has 14 residues. Here the CDR3 DNA reads TGCGCCAGCAGCCAAGAGACAGGGCTCTATGGCTACACCTTC. Its protein is CASSQETGLYGYTF.

The chain carries TRBV27 and TRBJ2-3, with TRBD1 identical over 10 bases. Trimming at V came to 6 bases and at J to 3 bases, leaving 6 bases not matched to a gene. Germline CDR1 reads MNHEY; CDR2 reads SMNVEV (reference sequence). This CDR3 is built from 15 residues. CDR3 bases: TGTGCCAGCAGCCCCGGACAGGGGGGGACAGATACGCAGTATTTT. Protein product: CASSPGQGGTDTQYF.

The sample holds many counts of this clone. The chain has TRBV5-6 and TRBJ1-2; 10 bases align to TRBD1. Germline loops: CDR1 SGHDT, CDR2 YYEEEE. The junction had 5 bases not matched to a gene; V was cut back by 4 bases and J by 5 bases. The CDR3 covers 14 residues. The CDR3 loop reads CASSTGQGTYGYTF. The CDR3 DNA reads TGTGCCAGCAGCACGGGACAGGGGACTTATGGCTACACCTTC.

J is TRBJ2-7 and V is TRBV7-6, with TRBD1 identical over 11 bases. Per the germline V gene, CDR1 is SGHVS and CDR2 is FNYEAQ. After removal of 6 bases from V and 5 bases from J, the junction contained 3 bases not matched to a gene. This CDR3 has 13 residues. CDR3 coding DNA: TGTGCCAGCAGAGGACAGGGGGCTAACGAGCAGTACTTC. It translates to CASRGQGANEQYF.

The chain employs TRBV7-3 and TRBJ1-1; maybe TRBD1 (5 bases). Trimming took 4 bases from V and 1 from J, leaving 16 bases between them. The germline V gene encodes CDR1 SGHTA and CDR2 FQGTGA. The length of the CDR3 is 16 residues. The CDR3 sequence is CASSSWVQGENTEAFF. The CDR3 DNA reads TGTGCCAGCAGCTCCTGGGTTCAGGGCGAGAACACTGAAGCTTTCTTT.

In regard to this clone: One end of the junction varies from germline; a read error may be responsible. The chain joins TRBV2 to TRBJ2-3; 10 bases line up with TRBD1. Germline assignment: CDR1 SNHLY and CDR2 FYNNEI. The CDR3 is made up of 15 amino acids. CDR3 in DNA: TGTGCCACCAGTGAAGGACAGGGGGGAGGGGATACGCAGTATTTT. This translates into CATSEGQGGGDTQYF.

About this clone: The identical CDR3 is also encoded by other nucleotide sequences in the sample. The chain combines TRBV29-1 with TRBJ1-1; D is ambiguous. V gave up 4 bases and J gave up 6 bases, with 6 bases separating them. The CDR3 is made up of 10 amino acids. Germline assignment: CDR1 SQVTM and CDR2 ANQGSEA. The CDR3 here is CSVVGAEAFF. The CDR3 coding sequence is TGCAGCGTTGTCGGGGCTGAAGCTTTCTTT.

The rearrangement links TRBV29-1 to TRBJ2-7; unclear D gene. V shed 5 bases and J shed 2 bases, with 13 bases lying between them. The CDR3 spans 13 residues. Germline-derived CDR1 and CDR2 are SQVTM and ANQGSEA. Written as DNA, the CDR3 is TGCAGCGTTCGGGTCGTCTCAACCTACGAGCAGTACTTC. Translation gives CSVRVVSTYEQYF.

The chain employs TRBV7-2 and TRBJ1-5, with a tentative D call TRBD1 (5 bases). V lost 3 bases and J 4 bases, leaving 10 bases between the germline ends. The length of the CDR3 is 14 residues. In germline, CDR1 is SGHTA, CDR2 FQGNSA. The CDR3 loop reads CASSFQGRNQPQHF. In nucleotides, the CDR3 is TGTGCCAGCAGCTTTCAGGGAAGAAATCAGCCCCAGCATTTT.

The V call is TRBV7-9, the J call TRBJ2-2; no firm D call. CDR3 length: 16 amino acids. The V gene's germline CDR1 is SEHNR and CDR2 FQNEAQ (reference sequence). Trimming took off 4 bases at V and 0 bases at J, with 12 bases between the two ends. In DNA, the CDR3 is TGTGCCAGCAGCTCACCCGGGCCAGCGAACACCGGGGAGCTGTTTTTT. Its protein is CASSSPGPANTGELFF.

The chain uses TRBV15 and TRBJ2-7; 9 nucleotides agree with TRBD1. The CDR3 has 17 residues. The V gene end was trimmed by 1 base and the J gene end by 5 bases; junction bases not matched to a gene: 12. CDR1 and CDR2 (germline): LNHNV, YYDKDF (reference sequence). This chain's CDR3 is CATSRGTTGTGLNEQYF. In DNA, the CDR3 is TGTGCCACCAGCAGAGGCACCACCGGGACAGGGCTTAACGAGCAGTACTTC.

The chain uses TRBV4-2 and TRBJ2-7, with D uncertain. The CDR3 length is 13 residues. Germline values: CDR1 LGHNA, CDR2 YNFKEQ. The V gene lost 0 bases and the J gene lost 3 bases, with 6 bases spanning the gap. This CDR3 reads CASSQEKDYEQYF. In DNA, the CDR3 is TGTGCCAGCAGCCAAGAGAAGGACTACGAGCAGTACTTC.

This clone came up once. The rearrangement joins TRBV10-3 to TRBJ1-5; tentatively, D is TRBD1 (6 bases). Germline V gene data show CDR1 as ENHRY and CDR2 as SYGVKD. Trimming stripped 4 bases from V and 5 bases from J, with 12 bases between. The length of the CDR3 is 14 residues. Written as DNA, the CDR3 is TGTGCCATCAGTGCGGGACAAGGGGATCAGCCCCAGCATTTT. As protein: CAISAGQGDQPQHF.

The chain is built from TRBV28 and TRBJ1-1, with D maybe TRBD1 (5 bases). From germline, CDR1 is MDHEN and CDR2 SYDVKM. There are 14 residues in the CDR3. V dropped 7 bases and J dropped 1 base, with 13 bases sitting between them. The CDR3 region is CASTPAGGNTEAFF. In DNA, the CDR3 is TGTGCCAGCACCCCGGCGGGGGGGAACACTGAAGCTTTCTTT.

The sample holds one count of this clone. V usage is TRBV15 and J usage is TRBJ2-1, with 8 bases matching TRBD1. V lost 5 bases to trimming and J lost 4 bases; unmatched junction nucleotides: 7. Germline CDR1 LNHNV, CDR2 YYDKDF (reference sequence). The CDR3 runs to 15 residues. CDR3 nucleotide sequence: TGTGCCACCAGCCAAAGGACAGGGCCATACAATGAGCAGTTCTTC. Translating gives CATSQRTGPYNEQFF.

The chain uses TRBV29-1 and TRBJ2-2; D call uncertain. The V end was cut by 4 bases, the J end by 2 bases, with 11 bases between. Germline lookup yields CDR1 SQVTM and CDR2 ANQGSEA. This CDR3 region has 14 residues. For the CDR3, the DNA is TGCAGCGTTGTGCAAGGGCTCAACACCGGGGAGCTGTTTTTT. As protein: CSVVQGLNTGELFF.

The chain is built from TRBV9 and TRBJ1-1, with D possibly TRBD1 on 5 matching bases. V was cut by 0 bases and J by 3 bases, with 6 bases left in between. The CDR3 length is 13 residues. Germline V gene lookup returns CDR1 SGDLS and CDR2 YYNGEE. This chain's CDR3 is CASSVGDYTEAFF. The DNA of the CDR3 is TGTGCCAGCAGCGTAGGGGACTACACTGAAGCTTTCTTT.

V and J are TRBV7-2 and TRBJ2-1, with D perhaps assigned TRBD1 or TRBD2 (5 bases each). The CDR3 runs to 15 residues. With 5 bases removed from V and 4 bases from J, the gap between germline ends came to 15 bases. From germline, CDR1 is SGHTA and CDR2 FQGNSA. The CDR3 bases are TGTGCCAGCAGCCTAACCGGGACGGGTTACAATGAGCAGTTCTTC. Translating gives CASSLTGTGYNEQFF. Looking up the rest from reference TRBV7-2 and TRBJ2-1 gives the full variable domain: GAGVSQSPSNKVTEKGKDVELRCDPISGHTALYWYRQSLGQGLEFLIYFQGNSAPDKSGLPSDRFSAERTGGSVSTLTIQRTQQEDSAVYLCASSLTGTGYNEQFFGPGTRLTVL.